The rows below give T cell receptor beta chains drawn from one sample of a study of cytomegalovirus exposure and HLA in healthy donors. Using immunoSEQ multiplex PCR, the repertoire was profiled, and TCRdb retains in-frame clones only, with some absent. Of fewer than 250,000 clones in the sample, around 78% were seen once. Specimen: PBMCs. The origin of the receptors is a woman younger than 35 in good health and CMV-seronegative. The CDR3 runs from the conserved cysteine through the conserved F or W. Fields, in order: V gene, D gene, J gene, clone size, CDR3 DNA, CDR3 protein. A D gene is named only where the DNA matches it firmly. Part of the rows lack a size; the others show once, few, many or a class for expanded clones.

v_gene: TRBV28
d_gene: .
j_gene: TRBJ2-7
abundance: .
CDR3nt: TGTGCCAGCAGTTTAGGACTCTACAACGAGCAGTACTTC
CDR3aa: CASSLGLYNEQYF

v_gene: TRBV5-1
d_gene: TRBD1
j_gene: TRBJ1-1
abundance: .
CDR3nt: TGCGCCAGCAGCTTGGATGGACAGGGGAACACTGAAGCTTTCTTT
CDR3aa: CASSLDGQGNTEAFF

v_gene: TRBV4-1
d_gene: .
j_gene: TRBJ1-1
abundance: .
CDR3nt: TGCGCCAGCAGACCCATAGGCACACGAAACACTGAAGCTTTCTTT
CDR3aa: CASRPIGTRNTEAFF

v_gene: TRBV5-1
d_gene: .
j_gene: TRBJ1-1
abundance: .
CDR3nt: TGCGCCAGCAGCTTGGTTCGGACAACAAACACTGAAGCTTTCTTT
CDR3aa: CASSLVRTTNTEAFF

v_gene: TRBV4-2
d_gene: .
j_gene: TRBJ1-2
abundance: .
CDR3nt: TGTGCCAGCAGCCAAGAAACGGGGTTCGGACAGAACTATGGCTACACCTTC
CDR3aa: CASSQETGFGQNYGYTF

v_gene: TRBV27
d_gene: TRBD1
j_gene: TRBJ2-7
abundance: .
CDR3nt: TGTGCCAGCAGTTGGGACAGGGGTTACGAGCAGTACTTC
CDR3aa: CASSWDRGYEQYF

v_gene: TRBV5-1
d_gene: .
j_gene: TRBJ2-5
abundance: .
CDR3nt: TGCGCCAGCAGCCTAGAAGGGCCCCGGGAGACCCAGTACTTC
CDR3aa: CASSLEGPRETQYF

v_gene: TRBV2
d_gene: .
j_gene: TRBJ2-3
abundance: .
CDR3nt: TGTGCCAGCCTGGCCCATGGGGGCACAGATACGCAGTATTTT
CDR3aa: CASLAHGGTDTQYF

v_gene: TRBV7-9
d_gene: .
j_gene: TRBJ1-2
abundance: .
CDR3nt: TGTGCCAGCAGCTTAACAGGGCTCTATGGCTACACCTTC
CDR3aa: CASSLTGLYGYTF

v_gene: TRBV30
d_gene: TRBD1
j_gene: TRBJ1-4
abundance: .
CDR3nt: TGTGCCTGGACCGCTGTAGGGACAGGGGCTAATGAAAAACTGTTTTTT
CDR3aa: CAWTAVGTGANEKLFF

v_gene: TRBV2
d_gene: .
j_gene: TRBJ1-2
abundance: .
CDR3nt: TGTGCCAGCAGTCGCATAGGAGTTCCTAACTATGGCTACACCTTC
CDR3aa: CASSRIGVPNYGYTF

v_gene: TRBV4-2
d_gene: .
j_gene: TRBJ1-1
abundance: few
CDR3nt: TGTGCCAGCAGCCCAACTGCCGGGGACACTGAAGCTTTCTTT
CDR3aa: CASSPTAGDTEAFF

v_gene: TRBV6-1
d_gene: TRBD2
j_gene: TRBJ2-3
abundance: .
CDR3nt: TGTGCCAGCAGTCCTAGCGGGGCAACAGATACGCAGTATTTT
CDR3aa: CASSPSGATDTQYF

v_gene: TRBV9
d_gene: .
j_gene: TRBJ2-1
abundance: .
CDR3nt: TGTGCCAGCAGCGTAGGGACGGCTGACAATGAGCAGTTCTTC
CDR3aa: CASSVGTADNEQFF

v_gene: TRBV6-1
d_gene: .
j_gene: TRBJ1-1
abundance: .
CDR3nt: TGTGCCAGCAGTGGAATTTACACTGAAGCTTTCTTT
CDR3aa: CASSGIYTEAFF

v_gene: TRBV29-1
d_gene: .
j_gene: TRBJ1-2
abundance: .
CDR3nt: TGCAGCGTTGAAGATGGAGGCAGTGGCTACACCTTC
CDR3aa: CSVEDGGSGYTF

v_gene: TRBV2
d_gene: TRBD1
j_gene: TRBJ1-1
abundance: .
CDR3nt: TGTGCCAGCAGTGCGGACAGGGGCACTGAAGCTTTCTTT
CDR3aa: CASSADRGTEAFF

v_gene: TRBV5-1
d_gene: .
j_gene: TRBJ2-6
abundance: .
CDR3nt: TGCGCCAGCAGCTTGGGGTACTCTGGGGCCAACGTCCTGACTTTC
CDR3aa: CASSLGYSGANVLTF

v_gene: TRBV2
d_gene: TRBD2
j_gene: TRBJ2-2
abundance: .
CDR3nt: TGTGCCAGCAGTGATCCAGCGGGGCACACCGGGGAGCTGTTTTTT
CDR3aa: CASSDPAGHTGELFF

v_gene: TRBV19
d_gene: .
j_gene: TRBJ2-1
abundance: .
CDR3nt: TGTGCCAGTAGTAACGGACGGGAGTACAATGAGCAGTTCTTC
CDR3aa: CASSNGREYNEQFF

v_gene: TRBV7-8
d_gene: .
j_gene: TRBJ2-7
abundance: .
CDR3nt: TGTGCCAGCAGCCGCCGGGACAATTACGAGCAGTACTTC
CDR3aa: CASSRRDNYEQYF

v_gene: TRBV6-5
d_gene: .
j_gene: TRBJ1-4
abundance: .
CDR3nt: TGTGCCAGCAGTCCTACCCAGCTAACTAATGAAAAACTGTTTTTT
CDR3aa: CASSPTQLTNEKLFF

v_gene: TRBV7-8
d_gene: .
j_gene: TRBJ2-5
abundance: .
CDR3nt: TGTGCCAGCAGCTACTCCAGGACTCGCAGCCAAGAGACCCAGTACTTC
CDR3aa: CASSYSRTRSQETQYF

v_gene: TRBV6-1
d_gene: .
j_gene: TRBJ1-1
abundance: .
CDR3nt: TGTGCCAGCAGTCATACCGGGACACACACTGAAGCTTTCTTT
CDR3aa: CASSHTGTHTEAFF

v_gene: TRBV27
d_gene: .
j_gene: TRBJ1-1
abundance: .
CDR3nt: TGTGCCAGCATGGGCCCGGGGTTGAACACTGAAGCTTTCTTT
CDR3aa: CASMGPGLNTEAFF

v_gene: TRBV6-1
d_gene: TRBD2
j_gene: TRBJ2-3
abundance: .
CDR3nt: TGTGCCAGCAGTGATGGCACTAGCGGGAGAAATACGCAGTATTTT
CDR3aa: CASSDGTSGRNTQYF

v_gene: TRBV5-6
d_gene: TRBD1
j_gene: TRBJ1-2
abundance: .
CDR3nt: TGTGCCAGCAGCACCCCGGGACAGGGACCTCTCGGCTACACCTTC
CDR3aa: CASSTPGQGPLGYTF

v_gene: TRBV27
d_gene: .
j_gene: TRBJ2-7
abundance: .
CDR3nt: TGTGCCAGCAGTCCAGACCATATCGAGCAGTACTTC
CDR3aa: CASSPDHIEQYF

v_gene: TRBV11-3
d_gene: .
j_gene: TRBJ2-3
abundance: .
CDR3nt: TGTGCCAGCAGTAACCGGGCAGATACGCAGTATTTT
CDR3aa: CASSNRADTQYF

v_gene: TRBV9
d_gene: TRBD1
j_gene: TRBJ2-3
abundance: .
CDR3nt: TGTGCCAGCAGCGAATGGGACAGCCGCACAGATACGCAGTATTTT
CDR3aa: CASSEWDSRTDTQYF

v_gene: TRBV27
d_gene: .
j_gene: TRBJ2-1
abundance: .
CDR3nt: TGTGCCAGCAGTTTATTAAACGGCGGTGAGCAGTTCTTC
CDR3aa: CASSLLNGGEQFF

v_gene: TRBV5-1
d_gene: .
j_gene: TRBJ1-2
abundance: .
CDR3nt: TGCGCCAGCAGCTTTGGACCCCCGGGGACTAACTATGGCTACACCTTC
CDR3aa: CASSFGPPGTNYGYTF

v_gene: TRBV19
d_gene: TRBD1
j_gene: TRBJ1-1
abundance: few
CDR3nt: TGTGCCAGTAGTCCCTCCCGGACAGGGGGCACTGAAGCTTTCTTT
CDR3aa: CASSPSRTGGTEAFF

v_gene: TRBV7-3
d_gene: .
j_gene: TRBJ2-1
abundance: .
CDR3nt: TGTGCCAGCAGCTTCGGACTGGCGGATGAGCAGTTCTTC
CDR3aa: CASSFGLADEQFF

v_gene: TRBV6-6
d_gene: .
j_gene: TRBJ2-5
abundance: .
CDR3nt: TGTGCCAGCAGTAACGAAGAGACCCAGTACTTC
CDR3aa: CASSNEETQYF

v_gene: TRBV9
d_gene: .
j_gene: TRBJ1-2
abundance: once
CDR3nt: TGTGCCAGCAGCGAAGGGGGGCTGAACTATGGCTACACCTTC
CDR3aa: CASSEGGLNYGYTF

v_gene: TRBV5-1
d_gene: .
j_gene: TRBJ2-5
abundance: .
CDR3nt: TGCGCCAGCAGCTTGGCAGGATCATACCAAGAGACCCAGTACTTC
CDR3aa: CASSLAGSYQETQYF

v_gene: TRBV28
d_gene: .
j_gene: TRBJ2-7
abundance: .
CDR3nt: TGTGCCAGCAGTTTACCCCTCTCCTACGAGCAGTACTTC
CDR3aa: CASSLPLSYEQYF

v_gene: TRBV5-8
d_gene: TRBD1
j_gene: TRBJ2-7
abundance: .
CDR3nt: TGTGCCAGCAGCTGGAACGGACAGGGAGGCAAACCCTACGAGCAGTACTTC
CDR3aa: CASSWNGQGGKPYEQYF

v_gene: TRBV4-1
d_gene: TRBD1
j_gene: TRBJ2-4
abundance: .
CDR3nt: TGCGCCAGCAGCAGGACAGGGCTCGACATTCAGTACTTC
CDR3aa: CASSRTGLDIQYF

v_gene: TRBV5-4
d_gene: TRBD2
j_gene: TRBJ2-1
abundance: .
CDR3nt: TGTGCCAGCAGCTTAGGTGGCGGGGGGGCCTACAATGAGCAGTTCTTC
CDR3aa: CASSLGGGGAYNEQFF

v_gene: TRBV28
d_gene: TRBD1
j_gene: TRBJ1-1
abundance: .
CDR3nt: TGTGCCAGCAGCCTGACAGGGTCGAATGTGGTCTTT
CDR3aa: CASSLTGSNVVF

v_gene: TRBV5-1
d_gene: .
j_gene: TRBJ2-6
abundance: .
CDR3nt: TGCGCCAGCAGCTTGGTCGGGAGCTCTGGGGCCAACGTCCTGACTTTC
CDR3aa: CASSLVGSSGANVLTF

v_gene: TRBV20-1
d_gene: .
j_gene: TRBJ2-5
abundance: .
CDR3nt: TGCAGTGCTAGAGATGACGAGACCCAGTACTTC
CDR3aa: CSARDDETQYF

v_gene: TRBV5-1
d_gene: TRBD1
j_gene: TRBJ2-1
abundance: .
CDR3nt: TGCGCCAGCAGATTGGGACAGTTTCCACAGTTCTTC
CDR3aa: CASRLGQFPQFF

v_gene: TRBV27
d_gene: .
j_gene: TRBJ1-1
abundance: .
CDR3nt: TGTGCCAGCAGTTTATCGGGGCCACACACTGAAGCTTTCTTT
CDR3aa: CASSLSGPHTEAFF

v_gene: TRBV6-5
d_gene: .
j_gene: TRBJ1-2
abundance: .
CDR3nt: TGTGCCAGCAGTTCGCCGGGACACCAGAACTATGGCTACACCTTC
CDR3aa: CASSSPGHQNYGYTF

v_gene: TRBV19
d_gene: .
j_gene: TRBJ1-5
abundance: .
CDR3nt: TGTGCCACCCACCCCCGGGGCGGCAATCAGCCCCAGCATTTT
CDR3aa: CATHPRGGNQPQHF

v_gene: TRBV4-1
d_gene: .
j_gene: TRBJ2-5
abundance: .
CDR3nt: TGCGCCAGCAGCCCTAAGGACTCTCGTTCTGGGGGGACCCAGTACTTC
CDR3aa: CASSPKDSRSGGTQYF

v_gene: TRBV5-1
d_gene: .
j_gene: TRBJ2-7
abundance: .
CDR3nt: TGCGCCAGCAGCTTGGGGACAGCGATTAGCCCCTACGAGCAGTACTTC
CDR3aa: CASSLGTAISPYEQYF

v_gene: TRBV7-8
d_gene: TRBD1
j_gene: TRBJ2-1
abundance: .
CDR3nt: TGTGCCAGCAGCTTAAGGTACAGGGGGATCAATGAGCAGTTCTTC
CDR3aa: CASSLRYRGINEQFF

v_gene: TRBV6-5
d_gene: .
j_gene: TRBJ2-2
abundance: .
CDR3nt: TGTGCCAGCAGTTACTACAGGACGGGCACCGGGGAGCTGTTTTTT
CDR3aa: CASSYYRTGTGELFF

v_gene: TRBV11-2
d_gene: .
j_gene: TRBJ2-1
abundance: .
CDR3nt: TGTGCCAGCAGCATACGGCAGGGTGCCTACAATGAGCAGTTCTTC
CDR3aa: CASSIRQGAYNEQFF

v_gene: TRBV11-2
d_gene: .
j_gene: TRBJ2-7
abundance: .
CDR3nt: TGTGCCAGCAGCTTAGCCAGGAACTCCTACGAGCAGTACTTC
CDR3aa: CASSLARNSYEQYF

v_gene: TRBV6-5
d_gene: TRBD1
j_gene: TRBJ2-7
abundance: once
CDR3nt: TGTGCCAGCAGTTACTCCCAGGGACAGGGGCCCTACGAGCAGTACTTC
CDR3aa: CASSYSQGQGPYEQYF

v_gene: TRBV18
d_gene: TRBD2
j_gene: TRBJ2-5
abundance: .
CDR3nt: TGTGCCAGCTCACCCCGTGGGGGACTAGCGGCAGAGACCCAGTACTTC
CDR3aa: CASSPRGGLAAETQYF

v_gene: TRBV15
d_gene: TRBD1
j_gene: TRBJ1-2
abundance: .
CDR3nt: TGTGCCACCAGCAGAGATGGGACAGGGCCGGAGAAACCTAACTATGGCTACACCTTC
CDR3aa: CATSRDGTGPEKPNYGYTF

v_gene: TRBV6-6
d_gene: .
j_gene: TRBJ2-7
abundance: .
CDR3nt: TGTGCCAGCAGTTACGGAACCTACGAGCAGTACTTC
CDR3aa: CASSYGTYEQYF